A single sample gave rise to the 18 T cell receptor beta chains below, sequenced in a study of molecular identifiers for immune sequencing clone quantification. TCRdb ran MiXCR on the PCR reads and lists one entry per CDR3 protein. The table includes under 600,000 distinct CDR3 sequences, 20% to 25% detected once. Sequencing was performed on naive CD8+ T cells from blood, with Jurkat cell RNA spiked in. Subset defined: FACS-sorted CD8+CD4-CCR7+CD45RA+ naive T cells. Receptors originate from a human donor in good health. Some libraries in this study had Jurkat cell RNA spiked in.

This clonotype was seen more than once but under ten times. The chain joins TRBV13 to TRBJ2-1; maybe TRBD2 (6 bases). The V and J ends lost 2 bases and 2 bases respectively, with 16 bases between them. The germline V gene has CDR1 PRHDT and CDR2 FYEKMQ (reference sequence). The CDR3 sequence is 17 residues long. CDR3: CASSLYPPGVAYNEQFF. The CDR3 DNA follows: TGTGCCAGCAGCTTATACCCCCCGGGAGTGGCCTACAATGAGCAGTTCTTC.

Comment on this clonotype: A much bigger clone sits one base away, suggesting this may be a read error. The CDR3 is CASSVVGGTDTRYF. CDR3 in DNA: TGTGCCAGCAGCGTAGTTGGAGGGACAGATACGCGGTATTTT. The V call is TRBV9, the J call TRBJ2-3, with D possibly being TRBD1 (7 bases). The CDR3 runs 14 residues. The germline gives CDR1 SGDLS, CDR2 YYNGEE.

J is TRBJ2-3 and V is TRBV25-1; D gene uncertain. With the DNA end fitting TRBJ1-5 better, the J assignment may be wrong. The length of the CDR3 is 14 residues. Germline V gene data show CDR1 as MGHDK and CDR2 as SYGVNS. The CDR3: CASSLGGNTDTQHF. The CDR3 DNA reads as TGTGCCAGCAGTTTAGGCGGAAACACAGATACGCAGCATTTT.

CDR3 DNA: TGCGCCAGCAGCCTGGGACAGCATAGCACAGATACGCAGTATTTT. Translating it yields CASSLGQHSTDTQYF. The chain carries TRBV5-1 and TRBJ2-3; 7 nucleotides agree with TRBD1. V was pared by 4 bases and J by 0 bases, with 5 bases of the junction left unmatched. Germline CDR1 reads SGHRS; CDR2 reads YFSETQ. There are 15 residues in the CDR3.

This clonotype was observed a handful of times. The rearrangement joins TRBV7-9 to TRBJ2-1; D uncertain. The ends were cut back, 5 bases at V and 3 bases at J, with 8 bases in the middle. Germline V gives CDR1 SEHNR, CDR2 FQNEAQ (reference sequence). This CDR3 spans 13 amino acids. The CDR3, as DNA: TGTGCCAGCAGCGGAGAGCACTACAATGAGCAGTTCTTC. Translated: CASSGEHYNEQFF. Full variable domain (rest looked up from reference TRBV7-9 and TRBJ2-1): DTGVSQNPRHKITKRGQNVTFRCDPISEHNRLYWYRQTLGQGPEFLTYFQNEAQLEKSRLLSDRFSAERPKGSFSTLEIQRTEQGDSAMYLCASSGEHYNEQFFGPGTRLTVL.

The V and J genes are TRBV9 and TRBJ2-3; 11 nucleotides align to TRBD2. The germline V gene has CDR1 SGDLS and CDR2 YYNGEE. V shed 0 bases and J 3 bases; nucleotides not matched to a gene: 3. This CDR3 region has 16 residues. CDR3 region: CASSVGTSGPTDTQYF. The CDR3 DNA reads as TGTGCCAGCAGCGTAGGGACTAGCGGGCCAACAGATACGCAGTATTTT.

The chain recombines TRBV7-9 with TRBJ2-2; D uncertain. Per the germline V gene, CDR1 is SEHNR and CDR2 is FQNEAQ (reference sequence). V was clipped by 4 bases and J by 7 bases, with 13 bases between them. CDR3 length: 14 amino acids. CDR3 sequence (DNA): TGTGCCAGCAGCTCCCCCGCCCCAATCGGGGAGCTGTTTTTT. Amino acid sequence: CASSSPAPIGELFF.

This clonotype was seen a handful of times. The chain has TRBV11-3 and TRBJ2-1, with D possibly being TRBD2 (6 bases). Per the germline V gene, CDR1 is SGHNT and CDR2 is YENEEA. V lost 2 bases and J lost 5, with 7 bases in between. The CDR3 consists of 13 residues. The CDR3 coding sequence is TGTGCCAGCAGCTTACGCGGGGACAATGAGCAGTTCTTC. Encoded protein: CASSLRGDNEQFF.

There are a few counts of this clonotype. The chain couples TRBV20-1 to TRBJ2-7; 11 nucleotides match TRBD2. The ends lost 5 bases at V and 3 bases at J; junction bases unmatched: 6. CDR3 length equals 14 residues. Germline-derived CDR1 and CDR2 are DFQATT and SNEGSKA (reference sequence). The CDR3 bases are TGCAGTGCTGATCCGGGACTAGCGGTCTACGAGCAGTACTTC. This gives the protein CSADPGLAVYEQYF.

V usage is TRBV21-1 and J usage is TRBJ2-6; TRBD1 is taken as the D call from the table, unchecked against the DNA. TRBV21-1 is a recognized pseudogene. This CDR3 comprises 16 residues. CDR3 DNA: TGTGCCAGCGGCAAAGCAGAGGGGTCTGGGGCCAACGTCCTGACTTTC. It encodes CASGKAEGSGANVLTF.

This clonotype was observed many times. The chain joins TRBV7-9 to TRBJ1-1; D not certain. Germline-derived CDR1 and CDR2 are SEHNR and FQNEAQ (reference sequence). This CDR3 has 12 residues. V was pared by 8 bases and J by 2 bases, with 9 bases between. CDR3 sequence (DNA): TGTGCCAGCGCCTTAGGAAACACTGAAGCTTTCTTT. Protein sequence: CASALGNTEAFF.

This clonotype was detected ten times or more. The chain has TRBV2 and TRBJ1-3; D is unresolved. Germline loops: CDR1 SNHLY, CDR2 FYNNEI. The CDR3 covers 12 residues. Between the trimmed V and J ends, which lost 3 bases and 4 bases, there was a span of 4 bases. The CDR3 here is CASSDGGNTIYF. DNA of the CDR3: TGTGCCAGCAGTGATGGGGGAAACACCATATATTTT. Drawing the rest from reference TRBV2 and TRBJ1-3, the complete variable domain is EPEVTQTPSHQVTQMGQEVILRCVPISNHLYFYWYRQILGQKVEFLVSFYNNEISEKSEIFDDQFSVERPDGSNFTLKIRSTKLEDSAMYFCASSDGGNTIYFGEGSWLTVV.

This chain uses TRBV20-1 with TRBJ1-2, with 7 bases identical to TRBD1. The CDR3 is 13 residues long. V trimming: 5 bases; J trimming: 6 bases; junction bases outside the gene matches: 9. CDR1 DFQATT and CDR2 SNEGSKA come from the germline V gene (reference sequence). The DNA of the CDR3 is TGCAGTGCTCCCGGACAGGCCGTCCATGGCTACACCTTC. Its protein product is CSAPGQAVHGYTF.

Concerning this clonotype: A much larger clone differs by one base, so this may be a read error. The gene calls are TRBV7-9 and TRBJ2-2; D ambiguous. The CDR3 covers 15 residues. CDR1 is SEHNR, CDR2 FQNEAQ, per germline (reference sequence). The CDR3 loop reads CASSGLVANTVELFF. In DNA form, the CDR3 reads TGTGCCAGCAGCGGCCTGGTGGCGAACACCGTGGAGCTGTTTTTT.

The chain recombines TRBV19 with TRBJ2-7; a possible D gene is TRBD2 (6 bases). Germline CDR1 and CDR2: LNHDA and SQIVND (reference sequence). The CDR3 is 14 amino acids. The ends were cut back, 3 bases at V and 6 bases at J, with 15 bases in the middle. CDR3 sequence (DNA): TGTGCCAGTAGTATTTCGGGACTCACCTCCGAGCAGTACTTC. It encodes CASSISGLTSEQYF. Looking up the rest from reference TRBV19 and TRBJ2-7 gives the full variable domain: DGGITQSPKYLFRKEGQNVTLSCEQNLNHDAMYWYRQDPGQGLRLIYYSQIVNDFQKGDIAEGYSVSREKKESFPLTVTSAQKNPTAFYLCASSISGLTSEQYFGPGTRLTVT.

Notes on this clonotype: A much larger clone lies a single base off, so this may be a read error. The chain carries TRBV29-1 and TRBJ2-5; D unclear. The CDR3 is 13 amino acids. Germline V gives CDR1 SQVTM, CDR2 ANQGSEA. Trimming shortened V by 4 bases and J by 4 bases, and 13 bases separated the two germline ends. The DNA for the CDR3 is TGCAGCGTTGGAGGCTGGCGAGCAGAGACCCAGTACTTC. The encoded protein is CSVGGWRAETQYF.

The CDR3 reads CAIRDPSSGGASDTQYF. The CDR3 coding sequence is TGTGCCATCAGGGATCCATCTAGCGGGGGGGCTTCAGATACGCAGTATTTT. The V gene is TRBV10-3, the J gene TRBJ2-3; 12 bases match TRBD2. Germline CDR1 ENHRY, CDR2 SYGVKD. The CDR3 totals 17 residues. With 6 bases clipped from V and 4 bases from J, the junction kept 11 bases outside the gene matches.

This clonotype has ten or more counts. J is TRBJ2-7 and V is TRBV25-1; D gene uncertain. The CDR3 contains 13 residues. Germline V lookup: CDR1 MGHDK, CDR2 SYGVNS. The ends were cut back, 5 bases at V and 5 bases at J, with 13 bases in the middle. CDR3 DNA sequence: TGTGCCAGCAGTTTAATAGGGTACCACGAGCAGTACTTC. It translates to CASSLIGYHEQYF.